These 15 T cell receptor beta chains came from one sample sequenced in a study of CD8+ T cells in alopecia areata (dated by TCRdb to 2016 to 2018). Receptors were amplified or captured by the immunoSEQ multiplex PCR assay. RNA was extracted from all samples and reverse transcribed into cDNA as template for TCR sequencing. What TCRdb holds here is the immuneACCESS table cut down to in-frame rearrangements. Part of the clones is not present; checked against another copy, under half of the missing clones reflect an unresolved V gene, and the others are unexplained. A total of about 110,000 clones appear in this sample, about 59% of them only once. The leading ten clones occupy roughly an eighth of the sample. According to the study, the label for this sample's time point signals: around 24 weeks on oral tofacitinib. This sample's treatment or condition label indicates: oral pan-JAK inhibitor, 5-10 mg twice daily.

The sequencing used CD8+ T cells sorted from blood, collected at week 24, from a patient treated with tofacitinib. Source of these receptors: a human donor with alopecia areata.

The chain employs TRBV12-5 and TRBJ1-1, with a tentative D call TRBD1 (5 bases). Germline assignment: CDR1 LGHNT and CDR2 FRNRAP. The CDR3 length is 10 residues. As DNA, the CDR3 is TGTGTATCAAGGGGCACTGAAGCTTTCTTT. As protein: CVSRGTEAFF.

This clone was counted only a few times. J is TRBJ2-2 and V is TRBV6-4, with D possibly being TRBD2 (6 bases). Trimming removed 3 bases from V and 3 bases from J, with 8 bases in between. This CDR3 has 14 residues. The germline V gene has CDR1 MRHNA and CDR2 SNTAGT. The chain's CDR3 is CASSESSDTGELFF. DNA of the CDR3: TGTGCCAGCAGTGAGTCTAGCGACACCGGGGAGCTGTTTTTT.

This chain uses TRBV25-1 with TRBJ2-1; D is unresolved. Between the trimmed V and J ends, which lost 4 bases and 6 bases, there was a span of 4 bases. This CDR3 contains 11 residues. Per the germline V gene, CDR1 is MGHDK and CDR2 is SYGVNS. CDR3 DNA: TGTGCCAGCAGTGTGGGCAATGAGCAGTTCTTC. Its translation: CASSVGNEQFF.

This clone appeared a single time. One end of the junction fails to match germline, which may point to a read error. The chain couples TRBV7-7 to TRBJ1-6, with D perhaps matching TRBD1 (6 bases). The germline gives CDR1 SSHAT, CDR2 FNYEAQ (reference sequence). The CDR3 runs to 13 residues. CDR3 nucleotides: TGTGCTAGCAGCCCAGAGGGGGGTTCACCCCTCCACTTT. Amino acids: CASSPEGGSPLHF.

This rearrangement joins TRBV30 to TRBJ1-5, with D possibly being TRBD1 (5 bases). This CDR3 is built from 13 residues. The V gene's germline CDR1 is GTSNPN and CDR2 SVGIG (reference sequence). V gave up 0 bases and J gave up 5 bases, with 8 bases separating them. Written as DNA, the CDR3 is TGTGCCTGGAGTGTAATGGGGGATCAGCCCCAGCATTTT. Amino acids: CAWSVMGDQPQHF.

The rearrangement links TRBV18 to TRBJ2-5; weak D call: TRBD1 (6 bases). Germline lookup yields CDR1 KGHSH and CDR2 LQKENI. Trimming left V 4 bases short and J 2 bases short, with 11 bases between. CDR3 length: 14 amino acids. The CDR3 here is CASSLGDTQETQYF. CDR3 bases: TGTGCCAGCTCACTCGGGGACACTCAAGAGACCCAGTACTTC.

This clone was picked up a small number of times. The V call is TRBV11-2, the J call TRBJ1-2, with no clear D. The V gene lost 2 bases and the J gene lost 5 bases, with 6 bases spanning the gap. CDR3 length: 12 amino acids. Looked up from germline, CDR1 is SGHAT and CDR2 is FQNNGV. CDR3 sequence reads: CASSLRQYGYTF. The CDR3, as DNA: TGTGCCAGCAGCTTACGCCAGTATGGCTACACCTTC.

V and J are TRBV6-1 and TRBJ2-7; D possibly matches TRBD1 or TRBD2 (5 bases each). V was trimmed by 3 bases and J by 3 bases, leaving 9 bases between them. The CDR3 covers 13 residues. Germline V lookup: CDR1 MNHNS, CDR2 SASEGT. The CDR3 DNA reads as TGTGCCAGCAGTGACGGGGACGGCTACGAGCAGTACTTC. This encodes CASSDGDGYEQYF.

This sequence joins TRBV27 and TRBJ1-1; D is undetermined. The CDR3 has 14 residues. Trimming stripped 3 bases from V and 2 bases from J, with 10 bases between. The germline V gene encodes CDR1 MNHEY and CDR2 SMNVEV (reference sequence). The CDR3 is CASSLRQTNTEAFF. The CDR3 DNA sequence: TGTGCCAGCAGTTTGCGGCAGACTAACACTGAAGCTTTCTTT.

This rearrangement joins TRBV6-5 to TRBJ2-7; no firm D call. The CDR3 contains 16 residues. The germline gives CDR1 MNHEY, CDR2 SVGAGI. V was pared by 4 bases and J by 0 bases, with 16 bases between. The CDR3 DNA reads TGTGCCAGCAGTTCCCCCTACGGAAGGAGCTCCTACGAGCAGTACTTC. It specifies CASSSPYGRSSYEQYF.

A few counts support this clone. The CDR3 nucleotides read TGTGCCAGCAGCTTAGGCCGGGCAGATGAAGCTTTCTTT. This codes for CASSLGRADEAFF. The chain has TRBV13 and TRBJ1-1; D not resolved. Germline V gene data show CDR1 as PRHDT and CDR2 as FYEKMQ (reference sequence). CDR3 length equals 13 residues. The V end lost 0 bases, the J end lost 7 bases, and 9 bases lay between the germline ends.

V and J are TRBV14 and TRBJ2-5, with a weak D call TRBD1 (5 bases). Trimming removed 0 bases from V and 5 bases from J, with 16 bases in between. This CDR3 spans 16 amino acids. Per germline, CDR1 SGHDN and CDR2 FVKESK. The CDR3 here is CASSQDRGHPGETQYF. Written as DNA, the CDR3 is TGTGCCAGCAGCCAAGATAGGGGTCACCCAGGGGAGACCCAGTACTTC.

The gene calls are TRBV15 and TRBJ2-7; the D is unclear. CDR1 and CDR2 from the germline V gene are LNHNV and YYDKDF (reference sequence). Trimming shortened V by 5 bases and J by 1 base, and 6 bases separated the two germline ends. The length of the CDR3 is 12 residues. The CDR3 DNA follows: TGTGCCACCAGCCCGGATTCCTACGAGCAGTACTTC. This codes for CATSPDSYEQYF. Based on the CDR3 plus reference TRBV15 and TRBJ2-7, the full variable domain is DAMVIQNPRYQVTQFGKPVTLSCSQTLNHNVMYWYQQKSSQAPKLLFHYYDKDFNNEADTPDNFQSRRPNTSFCFLDIRSPGLGDTAMYLCATSPDSYEQYFGPGTRLTVT.

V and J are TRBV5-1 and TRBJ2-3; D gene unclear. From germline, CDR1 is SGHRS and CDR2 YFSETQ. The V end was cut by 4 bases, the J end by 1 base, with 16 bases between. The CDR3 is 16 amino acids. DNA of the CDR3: TGCGCCAGCAGCCCGAACGCGGCAACCGGCACAGATACGCAGTATTTT. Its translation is CASSPNAATGTDTQYF.

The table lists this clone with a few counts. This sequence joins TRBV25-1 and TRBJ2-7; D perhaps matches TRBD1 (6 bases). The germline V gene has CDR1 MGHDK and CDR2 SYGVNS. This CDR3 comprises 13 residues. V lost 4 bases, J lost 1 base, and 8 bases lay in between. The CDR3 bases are TGTGCCAGCAGTGGTACAGGGTCCTACGAGCAGTACTTC. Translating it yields CASSGTGSYEQYF.